This T cell receptor delta chain originates from a study of gamma-delta chains in newborns, infants, children. Study-wide background: Polyclonal expansion of innate γδ T cells after birth follows microbial exposure.

This clone is medium-sized by share. No DNA is shown, since the ends of the CDR3 on it are uncertain; the CDR3 is the one TCRdb lists. Germline CDR1 TSWWSYY, CDR2 QGS. The CDR3 has 16 residues if both end residues are counted. With CATT, TCRdb re-called clones from the reads. The sample includes around 5,000 delta-chain clones, about 14% of them seen just once. Here the sequenced sample was blood, taken at baseline. The chain has TRDV1 and TRDJ1; the table's D call TRDD3 went unverified against the DNA. The receptor was isolated from a child who was a newborn, infant or young child, either healthy, febrile or measles-vaccinated (not recorded which). CDR3 sequence: CALGDWGYGLTDKLIF.